This T cell receptor (beta chain) was profiled in a study of blood T cell repertoires in COVID-19. Study-level background: Sites across the United States, Italy and Spain contributed samples from acute and convalescent COVID-19. T cells, B-cell-depleted T cells, or PBMCs provided the cDNA or gDNA that served as material.

Only one count was recorded for this clone. In the source study's methods: Estimation of nucleated cell counts was performed using reference gene primer amplification. Using immunoSEQ multiplex PCR, the repertoire was profiled, and TCRdb retains in-frame clones only, with some absent. Clone size and V and J calls were adopted from that table, with D and trimming inferred from the DNA. Here the sample spans 150,000 or so clones, 85% to 95% being singletons. During active infection, Seattle patients enrolled and were then monitored through disease. The CDR3 is 15 residues long. V was clipped by 0 bases and J by 2 bases; unmatched bases: 1. The germline V gene has CDR1 SGHRS and CDR2 YFSETQ.

The source is a woman aged 55-69 years with COVID-19, enrolled during active disease. The V gene is TRBV5-1, the J gene TRBJ2-7; 11 bases agree with TRBD2. Input material: peripheral blood. CDR3 bases: TGCGCCAGCAGCTTGGAACTAGCGGGGGCCTACGAGCAGTACTTC. This translates into CASSLELAGAYEQYF. The complete variable domain, with remaining parts taken from reference TRBV5-1 and TRBJ2-7, reads KAGVTQTPRYLIKTRGQQVTLSCSPISGHRSVSWYQQTPGQGLQFLFEYFSETQRNKGNFPGRFSGRQFSNSRSEMNVSTLELGDSALYLCASSLELAGAYEQYFGPGTRLTVT.